The 13 T cell receptor beta chains below come from one sample, sequenced in a study of post-analysis software for immune sequencing data. Study findings and constraints: Compared with controls, patients had more of about 5 TRBV segments, including TRBV5-6, TRBV5-1 and TRBV20-1.

TCR beta cDNA libraries included unique molecular identifiers. One entry per CDR3 protein, called by TCRdb with MiXCR from the PCR reads. The data contain about 680,000 distinct CDR3 sequences, roughly three fifths of them singletons. What these receptors recognize is not known. Sequenced: blood. These receptors came from a girl aged 2 to 10 with multiple sclerosis.

Comment on this clonotype: Germline and junction disagree at one end, which may indicate a read error. The rearrangement links TRBV6-5 to TRBJ1-1; possible D gene TRBD1, 5 bases. The CDR3 has 16 amino acids. CDR1 and CDR2 (germline): MNHEY, SVGAGI. CDR3 sequence: CAGSYSFPGRATEAFF. The CDR3 DNA reads TGTGCCGGCAGTTACTCGTTTCCGGGCAGGGCAACTGAAGCTTTCTTT.

The CDR3 region has the DNA TGCGCCAGCAGCTTGGGAGGACTACCATTAGAAGCTTTCTTT. It yields the protein CASSLGGLPLEAFF. The genes are TRBV5-1 and TRBJ1-1, with D hard to call. With 0 bases removed from V and 8 bases from J, the gap between germline ends came to 14 bases. The germline CDR1 and CDR2 sequences are SGHRS and YFSETQ. The CDR3 covers 14 residues.

This rearrangement joins TRBV2 to TRBJ2-5; D might be TRBD1 (5 bases). Between the trimmed V and J ends, which lost 0 bases and 4 bases, there was a span of 15 bases. CDR1 and CDR2 (germline): SNHLY, FYNNEI. This CDR3 contains 16 residues. This CDR3 reads CASSEARGWGGETQYF. DNA for the CDR3: TGTGCCAGCAGTGAAGCTAGGGGCTGGGGCGGAGAGACCCAGTACTTC.

As DNA, the CDR3 is TGTGCCAGCAGTTTTGGAAGGAATCAGCCCCAGCATTTT. Its protein product is CASSFGRNQPQHF. V is TRBV27 and J is TRBJ1-5; D gene uncertain. Germline CDR1 is MNHEY and CDR2 is SMNVEV (reference sequence). There are 13 residues in the CDR3. With 3 bases removed from V and 4 bases from J, the gap between germline ends came to 7 bases.

V gene TRBV5-1 combines with J gene TRBJ2-2, with D perhaps being TRBD1 or TRBD2 (5 bases each). The V gene's germline CDR1 is SGHRS and CDR2 YFSETQ. V lost 4 bases and J 5 bases, leaving 18 bases between the germline ends. CDR3 length equals 16 residues. The CDR3 region is CASSPHWDPRTGELFF. Here the CDR3 DNA reads TGCGCCAGCAGCCCGCATTGGGACCCTCGTACCGGGGAGCTGTTTTTT.

The chain links TRBV20-1 to TRBJ2-7; possible D gene TRBD1, 6 bases. This CDR3 spans 15 amino acids. Germline values: CDR1 DFQATT, CDR2 SNEGSKA (reference sequence). V was cut by 0 bases and J by 5 bases, with 17 bases left in between. The CDR3 sequence is CSAREAPQGSHEQYF. CDR3 nucleotide sequence: TGCAGTGCTAGAGAGGCCCCTCAGGGGTCCCACGAGCAGTACTTC.

This clonotype was detected once. The rearrangement uses TRBV27 and TRBJ2-2; D ambiguous. Germline V gene lookup returns CDR1 MNHEY and CDR2 SMNVEV (reference sequence). V was clipped by 7 bases and J by 3 bases, with 9 bases between them. This CDR3 is 13 amino acids long. The CDR3 loop is CASKGPDTGELFF. CDR3 coding DNA: TGTGCCAGCAAAGGACCTGACACCGGGGAGCTGTTTTTT.

The genes are TRBV14 and TRBJ2-1; D might be TRBD2 (6 bases). CDR1 SGHDN and CDR2 FVKESK come from the germline V gene. The CDR3 loop spans 12 amino acids. Trimming shortened V by 0 bases and J by 15 bases, and 12 bases separated the two germline ends. In DNA form, the CDR3 reads TGTGCCAGCAGCCAAGATCGGGGGTTTCGGTTCTTC. Amino acid sequence: CASSQDRGFRFF.

The V call is TRBV11-2, the J call TRBJ2-1; no clear D. The germline V gene has CDR1 SGHAT and CDR2 FQNNGV. V was shortened by 1 base and J by 7 bases, with 8 bases between the two germline ends. The CDR3 is 13 residues long. The CDR3 spells CASSLAARNEQFF. In DNA, the CDR3 is TGTGCCAGCAGCTTAGCCGCCAGGAATGAGCAGTTCTTC. Using reference TRBV11-2 and TRBJ2-1 for the parts outside the CDR3, the full variable domain is EAGVAQSPRYKIIEKRQSVAFWCNPISGHATLYWYQQILGQGPKLLIQFQNNGVVDDSQLPKDRFSAERLKGVDSTLKIQPAKLEDSAVYLCASSLAARNEQFFGPGTRLTVL.

The chain couples TRBV20-1 to TRBJ2-1, with D uncertain. The CDR3 is 16 residues long. Trimming took off 0 bases at V and 8 bases at J, with 20 bases between the two ends. Germline V lookup: CDR1 DFQATT, CDR2 SNEGSKA (reference sequence). CDR3 sequence: CSARDPISLETHEQFF. Written as DNA, the CDR3 is TGCAGTGCTAGAGATCCTATCAGTTTGGAGACCCATGAGCAGTTCTTC.

The genes are TRBV20-1 and TRBJ2-1; D may be TRBD1 or TRBD2 (5 bases each). The J call is in doubt because the DNA end fits TRBJ2-7 better. Germline V lookup: CDR1 DFQATT, CDR2 SNEGSKA (reference sequence). This CDR3 has 13 residues. CDR3 nucleotide sequence: TGCAGTGCCGAGAGGTGGGGGTATAATGAGCAGTACTTC. It encodes CSAERWGYNEQYF.

Here the CDR3 DNA reads TGCAGTGCCCCGAAAACTAGCTATTCCACAGATACGCAGTATTTT. Translated, it gives CSAPKTSYSTDTQYF. The chain carries TRBV20-1 and TRBJ2-3, with TRBD2 as a possible D gene (6 bases). Germline V gives CDR1 DFQATT, CDR2 SNEGSKA (reference sequence). CDR3 length equals 15 residues. V was clipped by 6 bases and J by 2 bases, with 18 bases between them.

In this sample, this clonotype turned up once. The V gene is TRBV5-5, the J gene TRBJ1-1; D is undetermined. V lost 0 bases, J lost 2 bases, and 11 bases lay in between. Per the germline V gene, CDR1 is SGHKS and CDR2 is YYEKEE (reference sequence). The CDR3 spans 15 residues. CDR3 loop: CASSLDTTPNTEAFF. The CDR3 DNA reads as TGTGCCAGCAGCTTGGATACGACACCAAACACTGAAGCTTTCTTT.